These 32 T cell receptor beta chains were sequenced from one sample in a study of blood T cell repertoires in COVID-19. Sequencing used immunoSEQ multiplex PCR; TCRdb keeps in-frame clones, though not all of them. The table records approximately 140,000 clones, roughly 90% of them present only once. Material for sequencing was peripheral blood. The source of these receptors is a human donor in a cohort sampled during active COVID-19.

This clone was picked up a small number of times. V gene TRBV4-2 combines with J gene TRBJ1-5, with TRBD1 identical over 11 bases. The CDR3 runs to 17 residues. V gave up 4 bases and J gave up 4 bases; unmatched junction bases: 9. Germline CDR1 is LGHNA and CDR2 is YNFKEQ. CDR3 region: CASSPPGTGGRNQPQHF. The DNA of the CDR3 is TGTGCCAGCAGCCCCCCAGGGACAGGGGGTAGAAATCAGCCCCAGCATTTT.

V usage is TRBV5-4 and J usage is TRBJ2-7; 8 bases are a match to TRBD2. Trimming took 4 bases from V and 1 from J; bases not matched to a gene: 7. The CDR3 is made up of 15 amino acids. The germline V gene encodes CDR1 SGHNT and CDR2 YYREEE (reference sequence). The CDR3 loop reads CASSRTAGGSYEQYF. The DNA of the CDR3 is TGTGCCAGCAGCCGGACGGCGGGGGGTTCCTACGAGCAGTACTTC.

The chain has TRBV6-2 or TRBV6-3 and TRBJ1-2; D gene uncertain. CDR3 size: 15 residues. CDR1 and CDR2 (germline): MNHEY, SVGEGT. Trimming shortened V by 7 bases and J by 3 bases, and 18 bases separated the two germline ends. DNA for the CDR3: TGTGCCAGCATCCCGGACTCTCTAAGTGACTATGGCTACACCTTC. Translation: CASIPDSLSDYGYTF.

This chain uses TRBV30 with TRBJ1-2; 7 bases are a match to TRBD1. This CDR3 is built from 19 residues. Germline-derived CDR1 and CDR2 are GTSNPN and SVGIG (reference sequence). Unmatched junction bases numbered 26, after V lost 3 bases and J lost 7 bases. The CDR3 nucleotides read TGTGCCTGGAGCTCTCTTACGGGTTGGGACAGACATAAGGTGGTTGGCTACACCTTC. Its translation is CAWSSLTGWDRHKVVGYTF.

This chain links TRBV18 with TRBJ2-1; 7 bases are shared with TRBD1. Looked up from germline, CDR1 is KGHSH and CDR2 is LQKENI. This CDR3 has 14 amino acids. J lost 4 bases, V lost 3 bases, and 3 bases had no gene match. CDR3 DNA sequence: TGTGCCAGCTCACCCCAGACAGGGTACAATGAGCAGTTCTTC. Its translation is CASSPQTGYNEQFF.

The chain recombines TRBV7-3 with TRBJ2-3; no firm D call. V dropped 3 bases and J dropped 8 bases, with 9 bases sitting between them. The CDR3 length is 12 residues. Germline CDR1 reads SGHTA; CDR2 reads FQGTGA. CDR3 sequence: CASSFPGFTQYF. The CDR3 region has the DNA TGTGCCAGCAGCTTCCCGGGTTTTACGCAGTATTTT.

The chain uses TRBV7-2 and TRBJ2-1, with 10 bases lining up with TRBD1. V was clipped by 3 bases and J by 3 bases; unmatched bases: 2. Germline values: CDR1 SGHTA, CDR2 FQGNSA. CDR3 length: 15 amino acids. In DNA, the CDR3 is TGTGCCAGCAGCTTCGACAGGGGGCACTACAATGAGCAGTTCTTC. It translates to CASSFDRGHYNEQFF.

V usage is TRBV28 and J usage is TRBJ1-2; 8 nucleotides match TRBD1. The CDR3 has 15 amino acids. V gave up 6 bases and J gave up 3 bases; unmatched junction bases: 9. Germline V CDR1 and CDR2: MDHEN, SYDVKM. CDR3 sequence: CASSPWTGLDYGYTF. CDR3 bases: TGTGCCAGCAGCCCTTGGACAGGGCTGGACTATGGCTACACCTTC.

This sequence joins TRBV4-2 and TRBJ2-4, with D uncertain. V was pared by 1 base and J by 1 base, with 17 bases between. CDR1 and CDR2 (germline): LGHNA, YNFKEQ. The length of the CDR3 is 18 residues. Here the CDR3 DNA reads TGTGCCAGCAGCCAAGCCCTCGATGGCTTCCAGGCCAAAAACATTCAGTACTTC. This encodes CASSQALDGFQAKNIQYF.

This rearrangement joins TRBV14 to TRBJ2-7; 8 bases are a match to TRBD1. The trim removed 4 bases at V and 6 bases at J, leaving 8 bases unmatched. Germline CDR1 is SGHDN and CDR2 is FVKESK. The CDR3 has 14 residues. The CDR3 is CASSRGQGGFEQYF. CDR3 bases: TGTGCCAGCAGCCGCGGACAGGGAGGCTTCGAGCAGTACTTC. Supplemented by reference TRBV14 and TRBJ2-7, the full variable domain reads EAGVTQFPSHSVIEKGQTVTLRCDPISGHDNLYWYRRVMGKEIKFLLHFVKESKQDESGMPNNRFLAERTGGTYSTLKVQPAELEDSGVYFCASSRGQGGFEQYFGPGTRLTVT.

This chain uses TRBV10-3 with TRBJ2-7, with D possibly matching TRBD1 (6 bases). The CDR3 is 15 residues long. Germline CDR1 ENHRY, CDR2 SYGVKD. The ends were cut back, 0 bases at V and 2 bases at J, with 11 bases in the middle. CDR3 bases: TGTGCCATCAGTGAGTCGAAAGGGGGACCCTACGAGCAGTACTTC. Translating it yields CAISESKGGPYEQYF.

This chain uses TRBV5-4 with TRBJ1-2, with D unresolved. Germline lookup yields CDR1 SGHNT and CDR2 YYREEE (reference sequence). The CDR3 has 15 amino acids. V lost 0 bases and J lost 6, with 15 bases in between. The CDR3 region has the DNA TGTGCCAGCAGCTTGGCGCCAGTTCCCCGGGATGGCTACACCTTC. The encoded protein is CASSLAPVPRDGYTF.

This chain connects TRBV6-2 or TRBV6-3 to TRBJ2-7; TRBD2 might be the D (6 bases). The V and J ends lost 6 bases and 3 bases respectively, with 15 bases between them. The CDR3 consists of 14 residues. Germline V gene sequence: CDR1 MNHEY, CDR2 SVGEGT. CDR3 in DNA: TGTGCCAGCAGCACCTCGGGTAGCGGCTACGAGCAGTACTTC. Translated, it gives CASSTSGSGYEQYF.

V gene TRBV24-1 combines with J gene TRBJ2-7, with D possibly being TRBD2 (6 bases). V was cut by 4 bases and J by 9 bases, with 9 bases left in between. The germline V gene has CDR1 KGHDR and CDR2 SFDVKD. This CDR3 has 11 amino acids. The CDR3 protein is CATSDREWQYF. The CDR3 region has the DNA TGTGCCACCAGTGACCGGGAGTGGCAGTACTTC.

The genes are TRBV10-2 and TRBJ2-4; a possible D gene is TRBD1 (5 bases). From germline, CDR1 is WSHSY and CDR2 SAAADI. The CDR3 has 17 residues. V was shortened by 0 bases and J by 6 bases, with 18 bases between the two germline ends. CDR3 sequence (DNA): TGCGCCAGCAGTGAGTCGAAAGGGGATGGAGCACGAAACATTCAGTACTTC. It specifies CASSESKGDGARNIQYF.

This chain links TRBV11-2 with TRBJ2-5, with 9 bases identical to TRBD2. Trimming removed 4 bases from V and 5 bases from J; junction bases left unmatched: 5. This CDR3 is built from 14 residues. Germline CDR1 SGHAT, CDR2 FQNNGV. This chain's CDR3 is CASSWTSVGETQYF. CDR3 coding DNA: TGTGCCAGCAGCTGGACTAGCGTCGGGGAGACCCAGTACTTC.

The chain uses TRBV5-1 and TRBJ2-7; no reliable D call. Germline lookup yields CDR1 SGHRS and CDR2 YFSETQ. The V end lost 4 bases, the J end lost 3 bases, and 11 bases lay between the germline ends. CDR3 length: 13 amino acids. In DNA, the CDR3 is TGCGCCAGCAGCCGGTCTCTTGGCTACGAGCAGTACTTC. This codes for CASSRSLGYEQYF.

The chain has TRBV4-1 and TRBJ1-2; D might be TRBD1 (6 bases). This CDR3 comprises 15 residues. Trimming left V 0 bases short and J 6 bases short, with 14 bases between. The germline V gene has CDR1 MGHRA and CDR2 YSYEKL. The CDR3: CASSQENREIDGYTF. The CDR3 nucleotides are TGCGCCAGCAGCCAAGAAAACAGGGAAATAGATGGCTACACCTTC.

The chain recombines TRBV5-1 with TRBJ1-2; no clear D. The germline V and J ends were trimmed by 0 bases and 2 bases, with 17 bases remaining between them. This CDR3 is built from 17 residues. Germline V gene sequence: CDR1 SGHRS, CDR2 YFSETQ. CDR3 region: CASSLAQTSQGNYGYTF. In nucleotides, the CDR3 is TGCGCCAGCAGCTTGGCACAGACTAGTCAAGGAAACTATGGCTACACCTTC.

The chain uses TRBV29-1 and TRBJ2-2; tentatively, D is TRBD2 (6 bases). The germline gives CDR1 SQVTM, CDR2 ANQGSEA. This CDR3 contains 13 residues. Deletions cut 6 bases from V and 6 bases from J, with 14 bases between. CDR3 sequence reads: CSVRSRRAGELFF. The CDR3 region has the DNA TGCAGCGTCCGCTCCCGGAGGGCCGGGGAGCTGTTTTTT.

This chain joins TRBV2 and TRBJ1-6, with 7 bases matching TRBD1. V shed 4 bases, J shed 0 bases, and the junction held 12 bases outside the gene matches. Germline assignment: CDR1 SNHLY and CDR2 FYNNEI. This CDR3 has 19 amino acids. In DNA form, the CDR3 reads TGTGCCAGCAGTGCAGGACAGGCGCCTTCTCGCTCCTATAATTCACCCCTCCACTTT. Its protein is CASSAGQAPSRSYNSPLHF.

CDR3 amino acids: CASSVGAEPEIEAFF. DNA of the CDR3: TGTGCCAGCAGCGTAGGCGCGGAACCCGAAATTGAAGCTTTCTTT. The rearrangement joins TRBV9 to TRBJ1-1; D call uncertain. The germline gives CDR1 SGDLS, CDR2 YYNGEE. The CDR3 extends over 15 amino acids. Trimming stripped 0 bases from V and 7 bases from J, with 16 bases between.

V and J are TRBV5-6 and TRBJ2-1; the match to TRBD2 covers 10 bases. The J segment lost 12 bases and the V segment lost 0 bases, leaving 9 bases of the junction unmatched. Germline V gives CDR1 SGHDT, CDR2 YYEEEE. This CDR3 is 15 amino acids long. The chain's CDR3 is CASSLAGLAEPGQFF. Here the CDR3 DNA reads TGTGCCAGCAGCTTGGCCGGACTAGCGGAGCCTGGGCAGTTCTTC.

The chain couples TRBV28 to TRBJ1-1; D is perhaps TRBD1 (5 bases). The V end lost 6 bases, the J end lost 5 bases, and 10 bases lay between the germline ends. CDR1 is MDHEN, CDR2 SYDVKM, per germline. The CDR3 contains 12 residues. DNA of the CDR3: TGTGCCAGCAGGGAGGGGTGGACTGAAGCTTTCTTT. It is translated as CASREGWTEAFF.

This chain joins TRBV5-5 and TRBJ2-3; 10 bases agree with TRBD2. Per germline, CDR1 SGHKS and CDR2 YYEKEE (reference sequence). The length of the CDR3 is 18 residues. The junction had 10 bases not matched to a gene; V was cut back by 1 base and J by 2 bases. CDR3 protein: CASSLYQRGGPNTDTQYF. For the CDR3, the DNA is TGTGCCAGCAGCTTGTATCAGCGGGGGGGCCCGAACACAGATACGCAGTATTTT.

The chain recombines TRBV28 with TRBJ1-5; 7 bases match TRBD1. The CDR3 is made up of 13 amino acids. The V gene end was trimmed by 5 bases and the J gene end by 5 bases; junction bases not matched to a gene: 3. CDR1 and CDR2 (germline): MDHEN, SYDVKM. The CDR3 DNA reads TGTGCCAGCAGTGACAGGGATCATCAGCCCCAGCATTTT. It is translated as CASSDRDHQPQHF.

This clone turned up a few times. The V and J genes are TRBV19 and TRBJ2-4; TRBD2 agrees at 7 bases. V shed 0 bases and J 9 bases; nucleotides not matched to a gene: 8. The CDR3 spans 15 residues. CDR1 is LNHDA, CDR2 SQIVND, per germline (reference sequence). CDR3 loop: CASSIEGRERVIQYF. The CDR3 DNA sequence: TGTGCCAGTAGTATAGAAGGGCGGGAGCGGGTCATTCAGTACTTC.

The V and J genes are TRBV2 and TRBJ2-2; 7 nucleotides align to TRBD2. V shed 5 bases and J 5 bases; nucleotides not matched to a gene: 11. There are 16 residues in the CDR3. Germline lookup yields CDR1 SNHLY and CDR2 FYNNEI. The chain's CDR3 is CASSLFGQGLTGELFF. CDR3 DNA: TGTGCCAGCAGTCTGTTCGGTCAGGGACTAACCGGGGAGCTGTTTTTT. Full variable domain (missing parts from reference TRBV2 and TRBJ2-2): EPEVTQTPSHQVTQMGQEVILRCVPISNHLYFYWYRQILGQKVEFLVSFYNNEISEKSEIFDDQFSVERPDGSNFTLKIRSTKLEDSAMYFCASSLFGQGLTGELFFGEGSRLTVL.

The chain couples TRBV5-4 to TRBJ1-6, with TRBD1 identical over 8 bases. Germline assignment: CDR1 SGHNT and CDR2 YYREEE (reference sequence). The trim removed 6 bases at V and 6 bases at J, leaving 8 bases unmatched. The CDR3 has 15 residues. The CDR3 loop is CASNYQTGVNSPLHF. CDR3 DNA sequence: TGTGCCAGCAACTACCAGACAGGGGTTAATTCACCCCTCCACTTT.

This chain connects TRBV6-5 to TRBJ2-7, with TRBD2 matching 14 bases. The germline V gene encodes CDR1 MNHEY and CDR2 SVGAGI. V dropped 0 bases and J dropped 7; count of bases not matched to a gene: 5. The CDR3 covers 16 residues. CDR3 loop: CASSYSTSGGAGEQYF. CDR3 DNA: TGTGCCAGCAGTTACTCGACTAGCGGGGGGGCCGGGGAGCAGTACTTC.

In DNA, the CDR3 is TGTGCCAGCAGCGATAGGAACACTGAAGCTTTCTTT. This translates into CASSDRNTEAFF. The chain employs TRBV21-1 and TRBJ1-1. TRBV21-1 represents a pseudogene. This CDR3 has 12 residues.

The chain recombines TRBV30 with TRBJ2-2; D remains ambiguous. The germline V gene encodes CDR1 GTSNPN and CDR2 SVGIG (reference sequence). This CDR3 is 15 amino acids long. Trimming took 0 bases from V and 6 from J, leaving 14 bases between them. CDR3 amino acids: CAWSVLSGYAGELFF. The CDR3 DNA is TGTGCCTGGAGTGTACTTTCCGGGTATGCCGGGGAGCTGTTTTTT.